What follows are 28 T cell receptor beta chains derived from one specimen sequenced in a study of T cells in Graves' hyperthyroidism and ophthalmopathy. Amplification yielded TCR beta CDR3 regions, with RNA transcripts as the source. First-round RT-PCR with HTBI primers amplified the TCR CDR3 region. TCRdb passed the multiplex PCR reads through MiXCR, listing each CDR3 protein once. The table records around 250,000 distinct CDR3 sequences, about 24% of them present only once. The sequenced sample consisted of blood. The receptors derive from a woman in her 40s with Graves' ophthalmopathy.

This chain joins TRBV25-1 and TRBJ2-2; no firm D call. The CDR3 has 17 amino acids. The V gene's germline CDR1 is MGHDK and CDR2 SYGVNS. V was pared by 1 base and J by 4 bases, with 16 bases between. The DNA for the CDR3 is TGTGCCAGCAGTGAATCTTACCACCAGGTGGGCACCGGGGAGCTGTTTTTT. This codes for CASSESYHQVGTGELFF.

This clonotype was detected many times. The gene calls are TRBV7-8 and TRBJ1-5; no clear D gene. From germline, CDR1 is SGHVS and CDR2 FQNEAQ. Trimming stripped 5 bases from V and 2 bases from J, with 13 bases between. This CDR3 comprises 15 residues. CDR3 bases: TGTGCCAGCAGCCGGACCGATTGGGGCAATCAGCCCCAGCATTTT. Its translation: CASSRTDWGNQPQHF.

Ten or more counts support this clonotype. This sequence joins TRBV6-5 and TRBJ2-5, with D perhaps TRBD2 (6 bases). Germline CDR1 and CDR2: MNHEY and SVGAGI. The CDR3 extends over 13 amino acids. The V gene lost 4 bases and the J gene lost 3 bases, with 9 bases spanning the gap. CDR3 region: CASSFWGEETQYF. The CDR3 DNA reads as TGTGCCAGCAGTTTTTGGGGGGAAGAGACCCAGTACTTC.

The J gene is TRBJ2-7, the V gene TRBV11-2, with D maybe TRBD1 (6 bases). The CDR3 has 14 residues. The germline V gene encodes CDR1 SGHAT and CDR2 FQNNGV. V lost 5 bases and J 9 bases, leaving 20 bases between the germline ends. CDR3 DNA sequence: TGTGCCAGCAGCGTGACAGGATCCCTACGAGGGCAGTACTTC. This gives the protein CASSVTGSLRGQYF.

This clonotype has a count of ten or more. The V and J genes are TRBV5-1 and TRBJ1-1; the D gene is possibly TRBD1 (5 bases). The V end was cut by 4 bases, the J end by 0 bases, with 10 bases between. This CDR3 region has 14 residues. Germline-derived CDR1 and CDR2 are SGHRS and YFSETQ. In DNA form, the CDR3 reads TGCGCCAGCAGCCCGGACATTTTGAACACTGAAGCTTTCTTT. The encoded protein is CASSPDILNTEAFF.

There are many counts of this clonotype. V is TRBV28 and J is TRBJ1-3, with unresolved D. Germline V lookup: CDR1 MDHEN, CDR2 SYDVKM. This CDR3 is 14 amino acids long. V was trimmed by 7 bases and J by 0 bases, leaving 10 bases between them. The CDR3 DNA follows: TGTGCCAGCAAAGAAGGGAGCTCTGGAAACACCATATATTTT. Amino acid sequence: CASKEGSSGNTIYF.

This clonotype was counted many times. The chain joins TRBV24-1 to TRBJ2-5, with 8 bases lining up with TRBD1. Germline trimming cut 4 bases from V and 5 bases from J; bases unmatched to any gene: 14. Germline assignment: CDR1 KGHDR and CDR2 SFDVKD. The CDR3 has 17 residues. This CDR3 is CATSDASSGGVGETQYF. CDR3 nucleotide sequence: TGTGCCACCAGTGACGCCTCCTCAGGGGGCGTCGGGGAGACCCAGTACTTC.

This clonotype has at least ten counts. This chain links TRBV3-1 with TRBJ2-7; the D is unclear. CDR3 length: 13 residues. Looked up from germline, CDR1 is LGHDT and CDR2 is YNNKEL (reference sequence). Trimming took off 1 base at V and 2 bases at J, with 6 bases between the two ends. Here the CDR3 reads CASSQGWTYEQYF. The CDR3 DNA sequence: TGTGCCAGCAGCCAAGGATGGACCTACGAGCAGTACTTC.

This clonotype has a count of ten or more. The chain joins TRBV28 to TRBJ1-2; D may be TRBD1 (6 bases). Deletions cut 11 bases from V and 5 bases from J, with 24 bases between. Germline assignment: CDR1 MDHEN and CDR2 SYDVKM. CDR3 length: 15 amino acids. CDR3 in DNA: TGTGCCTCCGGTGGCCGGGGGGGGCGCGGGTATGGCTACACCTTC. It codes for CASGGRGGRGYGYTF.

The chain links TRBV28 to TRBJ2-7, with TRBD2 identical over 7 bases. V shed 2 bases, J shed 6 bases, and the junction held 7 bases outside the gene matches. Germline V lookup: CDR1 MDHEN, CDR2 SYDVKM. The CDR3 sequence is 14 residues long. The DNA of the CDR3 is TGTGCCAGCAGTTTAATCGGGGGAGGGACCGAGCAGTACTTC. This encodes CASSLIGGGTEQYF.

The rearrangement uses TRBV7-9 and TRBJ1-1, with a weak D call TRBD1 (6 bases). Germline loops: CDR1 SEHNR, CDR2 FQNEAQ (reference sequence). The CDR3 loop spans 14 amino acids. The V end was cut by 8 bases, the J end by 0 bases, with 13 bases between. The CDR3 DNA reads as TGTGCCAGCCCCCCCGGACAGATGAACACTGAAGCTTTCTTT. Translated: CASPPGQMNTEAFF.

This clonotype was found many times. CDR3 in DNA: TGTGCCAGCAGTACCCCGGACTTGCTACTACGAGGGCAGTACTTC. As protein: CASSTPDLLLRGQYF. The chain links TRBV28 to TRBJ2-7, with D tentatively TRBD2 (5 bases). The CDR3 is made up of 15 amino acids. The V gene lost 5 bases and the J gene lost 9 bases, with 23 bases spanning the gap. CDR1 and CDR2 (germline): MDHEN, SYDVKM.

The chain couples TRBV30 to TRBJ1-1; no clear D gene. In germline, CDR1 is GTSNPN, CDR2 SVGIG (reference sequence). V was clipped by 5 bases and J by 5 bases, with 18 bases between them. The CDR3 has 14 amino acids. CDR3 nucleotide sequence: TGTGCCTGGGCCAAAGGCCTTTTTAATACTGAAGCTTTCTTT. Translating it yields CAWAKGLFNTEAFF. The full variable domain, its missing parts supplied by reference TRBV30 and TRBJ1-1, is SQTIHQWPATLVQPVGSPLSLECTVEGTSNPNLYWYRQAAGRGLQLLFYSVGIGQISSEVPQNLSASRPQDRQFILSSKKLLLSDSGFYLCAWAKGLFNTEAFFGQGTRLTVV.

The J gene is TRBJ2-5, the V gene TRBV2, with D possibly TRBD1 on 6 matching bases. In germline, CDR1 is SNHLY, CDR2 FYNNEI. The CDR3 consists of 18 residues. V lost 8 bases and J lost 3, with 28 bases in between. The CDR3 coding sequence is TGTGCCAGCCTAAGCAGTAGAGGACAAACGGACAGAGAAGAGACCCAGTACTTC. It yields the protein CASLSSRGQTDREETQYF.

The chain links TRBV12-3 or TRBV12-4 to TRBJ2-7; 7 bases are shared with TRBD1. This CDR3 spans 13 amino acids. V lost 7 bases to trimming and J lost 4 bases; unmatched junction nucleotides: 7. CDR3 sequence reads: CASTWTGRYEQYF. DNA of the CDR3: TGTGCCAGCACATGGACAGGTCGGTACGAGCAGTACTTC.

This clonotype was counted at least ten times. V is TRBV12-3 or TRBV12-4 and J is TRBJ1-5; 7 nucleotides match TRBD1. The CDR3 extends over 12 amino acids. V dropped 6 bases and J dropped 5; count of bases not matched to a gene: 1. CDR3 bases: TGTGCCAGCAGAACAGGGGATCAGCCCCAGCATTTT. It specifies CASRTGDQPQHF.

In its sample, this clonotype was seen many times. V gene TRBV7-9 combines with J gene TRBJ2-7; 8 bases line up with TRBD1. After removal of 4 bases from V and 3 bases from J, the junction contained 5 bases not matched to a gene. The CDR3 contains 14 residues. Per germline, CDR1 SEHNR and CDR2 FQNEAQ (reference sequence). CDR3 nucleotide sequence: TGTGCCAGCAGCTCTCAGGGGGCTCTCTACGAGCAGTACTTC. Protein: CASSSQGALYEQYF. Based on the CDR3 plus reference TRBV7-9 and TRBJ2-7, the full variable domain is DTGVSQNPRHKITKRGQNVTFRCDPISEHNRLYWYRQTLGQGPEFLTYFQNEAQLEKSRLLSDRFSAERPKGSFSTLEIQRTEQGDSAMYLCASSSQGALYEQYFGPGTRLTVT.

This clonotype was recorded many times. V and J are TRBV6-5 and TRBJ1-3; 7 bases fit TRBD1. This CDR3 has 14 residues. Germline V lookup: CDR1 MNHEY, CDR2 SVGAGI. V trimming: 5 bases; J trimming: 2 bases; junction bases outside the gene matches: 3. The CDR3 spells CASSHTGAGNTIYF. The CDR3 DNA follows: TGTGCCAGCAGTCACACAGGGGCTGGAAACACCATATATTTT.

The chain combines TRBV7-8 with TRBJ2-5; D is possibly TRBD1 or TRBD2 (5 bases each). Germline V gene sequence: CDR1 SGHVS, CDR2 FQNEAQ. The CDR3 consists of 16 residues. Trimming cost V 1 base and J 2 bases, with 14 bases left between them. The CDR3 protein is CASSLELSWGQETQYF. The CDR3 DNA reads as TGTGCCAGCAGCTTAGAACTCTCCTGGGGGCAAGAGACCCAGTACTTC. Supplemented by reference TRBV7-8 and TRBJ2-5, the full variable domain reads GAGVSQSPRYKVAKRGQDVALRCDPISGHVSLFWYQQALGQGPEFLTYFQNEAQLDKSGLPSDRFFAERPEGSVSTLKIQRTQQEDSAVYLCASSLELSWGQETQYFGPGTRLLVL.

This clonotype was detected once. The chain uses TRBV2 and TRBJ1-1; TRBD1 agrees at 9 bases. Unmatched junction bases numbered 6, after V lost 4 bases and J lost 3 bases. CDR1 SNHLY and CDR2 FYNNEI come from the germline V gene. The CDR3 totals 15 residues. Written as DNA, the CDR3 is TGTGCCAGCAGTGGAAGATGGACAGGGGACACTGAAGCTTTCTTT. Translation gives CASSGRWTGDTEAFF.

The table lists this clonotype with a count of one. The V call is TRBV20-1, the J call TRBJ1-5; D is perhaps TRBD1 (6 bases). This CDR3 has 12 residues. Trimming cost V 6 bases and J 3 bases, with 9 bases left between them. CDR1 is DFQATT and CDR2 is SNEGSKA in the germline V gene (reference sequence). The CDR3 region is CSAGQPNQPQHF. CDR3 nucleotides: TGCAGTGCCGGACAGCCCAATCAGCCCCAGCATTTT.

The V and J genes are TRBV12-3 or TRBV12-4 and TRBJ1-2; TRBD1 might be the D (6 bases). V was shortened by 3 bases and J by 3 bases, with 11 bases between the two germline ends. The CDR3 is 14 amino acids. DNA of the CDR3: TGTGCCAGCAGTTTGGGGGCATCTTACTATGGCTACACCTTC. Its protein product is CASSLGASYYGYTF.

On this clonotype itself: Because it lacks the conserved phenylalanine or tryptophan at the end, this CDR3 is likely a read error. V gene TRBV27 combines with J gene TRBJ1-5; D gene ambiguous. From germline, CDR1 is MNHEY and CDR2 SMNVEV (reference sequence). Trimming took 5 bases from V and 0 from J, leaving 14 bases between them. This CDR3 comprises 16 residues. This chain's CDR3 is CASSGRAGSSNQPQHL. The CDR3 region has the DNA TGTGCCAGCAGTGGGCGGGCGGGCTCTAGCAATCAGCCCCAGCATCTT.

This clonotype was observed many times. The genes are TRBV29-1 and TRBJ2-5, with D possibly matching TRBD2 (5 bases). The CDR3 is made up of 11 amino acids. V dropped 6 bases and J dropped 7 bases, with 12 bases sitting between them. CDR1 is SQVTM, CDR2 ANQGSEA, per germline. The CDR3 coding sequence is TGCAGCGTGCAAGGCGGAGGGACCCAGTACTTC. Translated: CSVQGGGTQYF.

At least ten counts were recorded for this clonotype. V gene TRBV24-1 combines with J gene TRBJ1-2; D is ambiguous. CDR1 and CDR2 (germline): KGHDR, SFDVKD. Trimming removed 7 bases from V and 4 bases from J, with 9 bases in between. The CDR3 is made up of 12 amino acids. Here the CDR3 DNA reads TGTGCCACCAGCAGCGAGCCCTATGGCTACACCTTC. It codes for CATSSEPYGYTF.

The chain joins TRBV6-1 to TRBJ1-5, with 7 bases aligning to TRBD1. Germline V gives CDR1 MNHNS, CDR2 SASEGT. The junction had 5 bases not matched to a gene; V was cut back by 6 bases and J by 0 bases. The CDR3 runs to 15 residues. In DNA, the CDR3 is TGTGCCAGCAGCGAGGGACAGTATAGCAATCAGCCCCAGCATTTT. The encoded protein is CASSEGQYSNQPQHF.

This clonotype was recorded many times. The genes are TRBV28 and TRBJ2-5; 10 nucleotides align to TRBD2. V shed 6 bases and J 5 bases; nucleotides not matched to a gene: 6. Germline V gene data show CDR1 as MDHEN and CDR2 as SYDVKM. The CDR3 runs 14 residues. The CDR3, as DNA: TGTGCCAGCAGCCTAGCGGGAGTAAGGGAGACCCAGTACTTC. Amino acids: CASSLAGVRETQYF.

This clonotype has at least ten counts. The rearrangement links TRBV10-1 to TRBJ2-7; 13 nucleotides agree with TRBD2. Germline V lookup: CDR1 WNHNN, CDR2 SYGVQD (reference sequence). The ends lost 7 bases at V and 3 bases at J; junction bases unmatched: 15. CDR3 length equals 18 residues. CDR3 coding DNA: TGCGCCAGCAAGGGCAAAGCTCGACTAGCGGGAGGAATCTACGAGCAGTACTTC. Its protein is CASKGKARLAGGIYEQYF.